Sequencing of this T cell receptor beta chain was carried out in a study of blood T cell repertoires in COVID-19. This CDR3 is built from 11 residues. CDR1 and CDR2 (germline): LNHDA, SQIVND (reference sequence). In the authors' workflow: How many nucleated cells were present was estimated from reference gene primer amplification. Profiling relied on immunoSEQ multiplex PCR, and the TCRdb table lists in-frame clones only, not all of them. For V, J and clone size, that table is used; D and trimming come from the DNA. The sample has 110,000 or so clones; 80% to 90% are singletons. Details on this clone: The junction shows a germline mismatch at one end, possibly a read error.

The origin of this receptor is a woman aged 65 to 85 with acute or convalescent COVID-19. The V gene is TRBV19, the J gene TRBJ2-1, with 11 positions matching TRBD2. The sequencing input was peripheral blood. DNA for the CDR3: TGTGCCAGTAGTATTAGCGGGAGGGCCGTCTTC. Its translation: CASSISGRAVF.